Listed below are T cell receptor beta chains from one sample, sequenced in a study of cytomegalovirus exposure and HLA in healthy donors. The data were produced by immunoSEQ multiplex PCR, yet TCRdb's version contains in-frame clones alone and is incomplete. The sample consists of under 130,000 clones, 76% of them appearing once. What was sequenced was PBMCs. These receptors all stem from a man in his forties in good health and CMV-seropositive. Both conserved end residues are part of each CDR3.

j_gene | v_gene | CDR3aa
TRBJ1-1 | TRBV7-3 | CASSPQGYAEAFF
TRBJ2-4 | TRBV19 | CASSSGYYSGGENIQYF
TRBJ2-1 | TRBV2 | CASIWRGGRSYNEQFF
TRBJ1-2 | TRBV6-5 | CASSLTWDRNYGYTF
NA | TRBV7-2 | CASSYSPRSFSNEQYF
TRBJ1-4 | TRBV9 | CASSVPGLNEKLFF
TRBJ2-5 | TRBV7-2 | CASSPGSLVETQYF
TRBJ1-2 | TRBV28 | CASSSPGDDYGYTF
TRBJ1-5 | TRBV21-1 | CASSKVRKYSNQPQHF
TRBJ2-3 | TRBV19 | CASRHLTSGKSDTQYF
TRBJ2-3 | TRBV7-3 | CASSASGGPDTQYF
TRBJ2-3 | TRBV5-1 | CASSLRRLVSTDTQYF
TRBJ2-5 | TRBV5-6 | CASSPRRGLGGGTQYF
TRBJ1-1 | TRBV6-1 | CASRTVNTEAFF
TRBJ2-5 | TRBV11-2 | CASSLAVRGGGAVETQYF
TRBJ2-6 | TRBV19 | CASRLGAGAWSSGANVLTF
TRBJ2-1 | TRBV27 | CASADPGLREGQFF
TRBJ2-7 | TRBV7-2 | CASSPTGYEQYF
TRBJ2-3 | TRBV30 | CAWRANTDTQYF
TRBJ1-2 | TRBV6-5 | CASRSGTRGGYTF
TRBJ1-2 | TRBV7-3 | CASSLTHGSGGYTF
TRBJ2-7 | TRBV15 | CATSRWDRGYEQYF
TRBJ2-7 | TRBV4-1 | CASSPRTGDEQYF
TRBJ2-3 | TRBV4-3 | CASSQGGGGSRNTQYF